This T cell receptor beta chain was recorded in a study of blood T cells in healthy people across ages. Healthy Caucasian individuals from Russia aged roughly 6 to 90 served as donors. The study's findings and limits: Estimates of total diversity, which came from one million sequenced T cells, were considered to be underestimates. Diversity of TCR beta per million T cells declined in a roughly linear way with age. A strong correlation was found between TCR beta diversity and the percentage of naive T cells.

A sample-barcoded 5' primer and a J-beta primer mix were used in a second PCR of about 7 to 12 cycles. One entry per CDR3 protein, called by TCRdb with MiXCR from the 5' RACE reads. The sample gives hundreds of thousands of distinct CDR3 sequences, approximately 48% of which show up once; about a fifth is in the top ten. To note about this clonotype: Its matching antigen is unknown.

This CDR3 has 15 amino acids. The V segment lost 4 bases and the J segment 3 bases; nucleotides outside the gene matches: 6. The V gene's germline CDR1 is SGHRS and CDR2 YFSETQ. The rearrangement joins TRBV5-1 to TRBJ2-3; 9 positions agree with TRBD1. The sequencing sample was made of blood. The sequence was collected from a man aged 60 to 69 in good health. The CDR3 region is CASSDGQGRTDTQYF. CDR3 coding DNA: TGCGCCAGCAGCGACGGACAGGGGAGGACAGATACGCAGTATTTT.